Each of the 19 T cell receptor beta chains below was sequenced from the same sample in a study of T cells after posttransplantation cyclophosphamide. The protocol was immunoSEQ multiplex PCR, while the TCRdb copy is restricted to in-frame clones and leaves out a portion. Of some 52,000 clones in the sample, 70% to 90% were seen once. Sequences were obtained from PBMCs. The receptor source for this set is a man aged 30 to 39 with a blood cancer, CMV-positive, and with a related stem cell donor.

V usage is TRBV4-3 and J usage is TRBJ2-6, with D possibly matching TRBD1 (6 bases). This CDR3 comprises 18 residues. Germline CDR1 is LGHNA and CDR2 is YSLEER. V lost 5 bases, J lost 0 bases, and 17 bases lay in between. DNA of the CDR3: TGCGCCAGCAGCAGAGGCAGGGGTATTTACTCTGGGGCCAACGTCCTGACTTTC. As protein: CASSRGRGIYSGANVLTF.

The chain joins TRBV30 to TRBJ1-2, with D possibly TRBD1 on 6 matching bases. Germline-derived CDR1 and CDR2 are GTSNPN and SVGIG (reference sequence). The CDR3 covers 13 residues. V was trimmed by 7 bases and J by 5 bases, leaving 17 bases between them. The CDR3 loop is CASNRETYYGYTF. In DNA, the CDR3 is TGTGCCTCAAACAGGGAGACCTATTATGGCTACACCTTC. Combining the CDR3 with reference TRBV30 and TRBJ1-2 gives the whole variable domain SQTIHQWPATLVQPVGSPLSLECTVEGTSNPNLYWYRQAAGRGLQLLFYSVGIGQISSEVPQNLSASRPQDRQFILSSKKLLLSDSGFYLCASNRETYYGYTFGSGTRLTVV.

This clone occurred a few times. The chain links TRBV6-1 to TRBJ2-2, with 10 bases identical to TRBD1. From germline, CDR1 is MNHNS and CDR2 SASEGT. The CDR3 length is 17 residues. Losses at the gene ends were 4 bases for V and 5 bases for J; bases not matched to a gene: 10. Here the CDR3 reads CASSAPTGGIITGELFF. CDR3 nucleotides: TGTGCCAGCAGTGCCCCGACAGGGGGCATTATAACCGGGGAGCTGTTTTTT.

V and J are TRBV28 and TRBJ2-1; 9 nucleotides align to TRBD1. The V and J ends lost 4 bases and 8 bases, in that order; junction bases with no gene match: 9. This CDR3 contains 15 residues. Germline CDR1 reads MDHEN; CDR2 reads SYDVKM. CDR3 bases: TGTGCCAGCAGTTCTCTCACAGGGGGCAGGGATGAGCAGTTCTTC. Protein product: CASSSLTGGRDEQFF.

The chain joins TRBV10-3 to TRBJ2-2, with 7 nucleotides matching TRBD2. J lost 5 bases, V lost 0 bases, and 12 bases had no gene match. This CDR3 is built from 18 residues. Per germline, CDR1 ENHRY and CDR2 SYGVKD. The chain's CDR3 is CAISESFLGGSSTGELFF. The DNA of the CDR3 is TGTGCCATCAGTGAGTCTTTTTTGGGCGGGAGCTCGACCGGGGAGCTGTTTTTT.

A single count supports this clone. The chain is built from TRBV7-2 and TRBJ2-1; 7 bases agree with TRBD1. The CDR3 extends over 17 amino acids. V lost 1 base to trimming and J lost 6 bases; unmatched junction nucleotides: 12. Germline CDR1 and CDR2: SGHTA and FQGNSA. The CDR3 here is CASSLEGAGRGSNEQFF. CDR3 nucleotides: TGTGCCAGCAGCTTAGAAGGTGCCGGCAGGGGGAGCAATGAGCAGTTCTTC. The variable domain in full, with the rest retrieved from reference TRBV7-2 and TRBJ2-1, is GAGVSQSPSNKVTEKGKDVELRCDPISGHTALYWYRQSLGQGLEFLIYFQGNSAPDKSGLPSDRFSAERTGGSVSTLTIQRTQQEDSAVYLCASSLEGAGRGSNEQFFGPGTRLTVL.

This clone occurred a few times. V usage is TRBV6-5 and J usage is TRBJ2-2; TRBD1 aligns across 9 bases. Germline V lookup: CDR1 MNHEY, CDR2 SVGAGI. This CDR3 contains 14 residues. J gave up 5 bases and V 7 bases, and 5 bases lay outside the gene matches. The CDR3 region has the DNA TGTGCCAGCACCCGGACAGGGGTGACCGGGGAGCTGTTTTTT. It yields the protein CASTRTGVTGELFF.

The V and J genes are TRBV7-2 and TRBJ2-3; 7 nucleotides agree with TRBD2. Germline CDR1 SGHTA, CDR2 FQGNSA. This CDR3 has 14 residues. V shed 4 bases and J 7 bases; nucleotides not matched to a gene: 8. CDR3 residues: CASSWDYTRNTQYF. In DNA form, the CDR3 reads TGTGCCAGCAGCTGGGACTACACCCGCAATACGCAGTATTTT.

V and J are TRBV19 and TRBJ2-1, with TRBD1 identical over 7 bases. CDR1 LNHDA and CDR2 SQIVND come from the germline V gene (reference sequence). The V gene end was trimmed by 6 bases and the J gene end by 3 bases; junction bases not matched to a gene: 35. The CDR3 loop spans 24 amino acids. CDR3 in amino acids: CASSLTPGTVRVEGSVNLYNEQFF. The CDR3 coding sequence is TGTGCCAGTAGCCTAACCCCCGGGACAGTAAGGGTCGAAGGCTCAGTAAACCTCTACAATGAGCAGTTCTTC.

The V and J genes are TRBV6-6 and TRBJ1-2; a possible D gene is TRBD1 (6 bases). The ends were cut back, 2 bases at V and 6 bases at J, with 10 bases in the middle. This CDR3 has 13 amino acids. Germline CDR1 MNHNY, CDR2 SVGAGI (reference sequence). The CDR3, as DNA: TGTGCCAGCAGTTACGGGGGGGCGGATGGCTACACCTTC. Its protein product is CASSYGGADGYTF.

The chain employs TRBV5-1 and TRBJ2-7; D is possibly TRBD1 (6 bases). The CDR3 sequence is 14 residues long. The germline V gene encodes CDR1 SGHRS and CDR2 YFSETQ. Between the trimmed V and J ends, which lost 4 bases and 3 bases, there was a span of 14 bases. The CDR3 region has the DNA TGCGCCAGCAGCCCGCGTGGGGACATCTACGAGCAGTACTTC. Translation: CASSPRGDIYEQYF.

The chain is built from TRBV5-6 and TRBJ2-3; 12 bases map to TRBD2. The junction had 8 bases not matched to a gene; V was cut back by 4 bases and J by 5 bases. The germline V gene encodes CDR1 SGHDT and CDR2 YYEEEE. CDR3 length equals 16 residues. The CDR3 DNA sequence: TGTGCCAGCAGCCACCGGACTAGCGGGATTGGAGATACGCAGTATTTT. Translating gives CASSHRTSGIGDTQYF. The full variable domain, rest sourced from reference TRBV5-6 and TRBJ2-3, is DAGVTQSPTHLIKTRGQQVTLRCSPKSGHDTVSWYQQALGQGPQFIFQYYEEEERQRGNFPDRFSGHQFPNYSSELNVNALLLGDSALYLCASSHRTSGIGDTQYFGPGTRLTVL.

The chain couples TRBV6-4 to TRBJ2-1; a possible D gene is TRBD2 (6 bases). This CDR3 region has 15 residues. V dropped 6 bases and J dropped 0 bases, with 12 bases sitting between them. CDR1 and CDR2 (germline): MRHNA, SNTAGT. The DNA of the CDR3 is TGTGCCAGCAGCCCATTAGCGGACTCCTACAATGAGCAGTTCTTC. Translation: CASSPLADSYNEQFF.

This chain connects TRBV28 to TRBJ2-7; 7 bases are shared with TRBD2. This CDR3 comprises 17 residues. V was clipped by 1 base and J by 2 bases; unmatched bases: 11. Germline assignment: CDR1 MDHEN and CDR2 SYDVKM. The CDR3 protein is CASSLYSTSRYTYEQYF. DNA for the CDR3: TGTGCCAGCAGTTTATACTCGACTAGCAGATACACCTACGAGCAGTACTTC.

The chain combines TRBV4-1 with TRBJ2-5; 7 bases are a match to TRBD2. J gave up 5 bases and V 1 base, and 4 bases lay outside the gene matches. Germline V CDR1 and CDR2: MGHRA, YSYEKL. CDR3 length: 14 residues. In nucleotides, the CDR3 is TGCGCCAGCAGCCAAGGGGGACTACGGGAGACCCAGTACTTC. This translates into CASSQGGLRETQYF.

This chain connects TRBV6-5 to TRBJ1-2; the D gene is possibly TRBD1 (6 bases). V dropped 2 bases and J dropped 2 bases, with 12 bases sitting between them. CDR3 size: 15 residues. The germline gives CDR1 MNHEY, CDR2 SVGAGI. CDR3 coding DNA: TGTGCCAGCAGTTACGACTCAGGGACAAACTATGGCTACACCTTC. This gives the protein CASSYDSGTNYGYTF.

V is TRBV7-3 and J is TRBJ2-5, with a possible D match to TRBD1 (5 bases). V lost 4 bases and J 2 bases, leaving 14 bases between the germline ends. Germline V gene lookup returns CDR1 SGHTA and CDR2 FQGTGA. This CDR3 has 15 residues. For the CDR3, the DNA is TGTGCCAGCAGCTATCAAGGGGTCCGGCAAGAGACCCAGTACTTC. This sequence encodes CASSYQGVRQETQYF.

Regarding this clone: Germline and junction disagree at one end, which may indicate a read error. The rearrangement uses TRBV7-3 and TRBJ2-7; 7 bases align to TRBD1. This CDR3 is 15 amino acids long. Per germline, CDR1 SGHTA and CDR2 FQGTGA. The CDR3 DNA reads TGTGCCAGCAGCCTAACAGGGGTTCTAGGCTACGAGCAGTACTTC. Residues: CASSLTGVLGYEQYF. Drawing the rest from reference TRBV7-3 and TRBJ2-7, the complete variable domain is GAGVSQTPSNKVTEKGKYVELRCDPISGHTALYWYRQSLGQGPEFLIYFQGTGAADDSGLPNDRFFAVRPEGSVSTLKIQRTERGDSAVYLCASSLTGVLGYEQYFGPGTRLTVT.

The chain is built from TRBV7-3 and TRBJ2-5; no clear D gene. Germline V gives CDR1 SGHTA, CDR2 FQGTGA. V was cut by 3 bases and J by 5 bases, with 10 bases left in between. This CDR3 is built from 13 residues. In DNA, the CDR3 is TGTGCCAGCAGCTTCGGGTTTCGGGAGACCCAGTACTTC. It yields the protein CASSFGFRETQYF. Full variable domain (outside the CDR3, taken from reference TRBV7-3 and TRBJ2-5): GAGVSQTPSNKVTEKGKYVELRCDPISGHTALYWYRQSLGQGPEFLIYFQGTGAADDSGLPNDRFFAVRPEGSVSTLKIQRTERGDSAVYLCASSFGFRETQYFGPGTRLLVL.